This T cell receptor (beta chain) emerged from a study of cytomegalovirus exposure and HLA in healthy donors. Study-wide findings and caveats: Cytomegalovirus association was listed for about 170 TCR beta chains.

Regarding this clone: The antigen remains unidentified.

Per the germline V gene, CDR1 is GTSNPN and CDR2 is SVGIG (reference sequence). J gave up 0 bases and V 6 bases, and 7 bases lay outside the gene matches. CDR3 length: 15 residues. Amplification used 60 Vbeta primers and 13 Jbeta primers. Some clones are missing from TCRdb's copy, which holds only in-frame ones; the method was immunoSEQ multiplex PCR. The profile covers 95,000 to 110,000 clones, with about 75% appearing a single time and 5.8% taken by the ten largest. Sequenced material: PBMCs. The TCR sequence derives from a man aged 55 to 70 in good health and CMV-seropositive. This chain connects TRBV30 to TRBJ2-4, with TRBD1 matching over 8 bases. The CDR3 spells CACRQGFVAKNIQYF. The CDR3 DNA follows: TGTGCCTGCCGACAGGGGTTTGTAGCCAAAAACATTCAGTACTTC. Full variable domain (remainder filled in from reference TRBV30 and TRBJ2-4): SQTIHQWPATLVQPVGSPLSLECTVEGTSNPNLYWYRQAAGRGLQLLFYSVGIGQISSEVPQNLSASRPQDRQFILSSKKLLLSDSGFYLCACRQGFVAKNIQYFGAGTRLSVL.